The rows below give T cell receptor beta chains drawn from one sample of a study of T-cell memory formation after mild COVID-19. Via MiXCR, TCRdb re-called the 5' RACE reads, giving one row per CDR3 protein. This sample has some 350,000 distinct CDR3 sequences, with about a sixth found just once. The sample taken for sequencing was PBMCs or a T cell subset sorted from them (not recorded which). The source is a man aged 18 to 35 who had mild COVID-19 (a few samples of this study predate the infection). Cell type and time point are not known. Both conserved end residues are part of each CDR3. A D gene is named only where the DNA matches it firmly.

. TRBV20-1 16 CSAYGGTSPFVNAQYF
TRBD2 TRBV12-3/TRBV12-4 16 CASRPTGTSGHNEQFF
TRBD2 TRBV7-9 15 CASSRGTTGSNEQFF
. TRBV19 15 CASSSHRVGHNEQFF
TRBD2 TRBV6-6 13 CASIPGGQETQYF
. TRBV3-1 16 CASSPENRGPTDTQYF
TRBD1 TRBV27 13 CASSLGQGRGYTF
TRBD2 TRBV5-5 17 CASSLRTSGVSYNEQFF
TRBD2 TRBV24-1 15 CATSGAGSSYNEQFF
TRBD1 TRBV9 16 CASSLGQGRSYNEQFF
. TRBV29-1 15 CSVEESRMGGDEQFF
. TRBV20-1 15 CSARDQPALNTEAFF
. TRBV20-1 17 CSATRPHGRESYNEQFF
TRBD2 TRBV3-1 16 CASSQDSGGPGDTQYF
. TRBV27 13 CASSSLNTGELFF
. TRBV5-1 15 CASSSGVRNYNEQFF
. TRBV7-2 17 CASSLGPPPGVDEKLFF
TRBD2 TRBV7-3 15 CASSSERGGYNEQFF
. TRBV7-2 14 CASSLLGWGETQYF
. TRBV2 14 CASSEIRSGSPLHF
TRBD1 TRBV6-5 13 CASSYGQGGEQYF
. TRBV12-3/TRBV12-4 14 CASSSADGDDEQFF
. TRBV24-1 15 CAAKTETGYSYEQYF
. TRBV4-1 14 CASRGHQGNSPLHF
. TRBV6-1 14 CASSDTAGPYEQYF
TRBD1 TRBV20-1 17 CSAPSGDRTYSNQPQHF
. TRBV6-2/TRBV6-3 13 CASSYSYPTPLHF
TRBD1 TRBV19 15 CASSSGTGQGTEAFF
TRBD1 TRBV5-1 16 CASSLLAGGNQETQYF
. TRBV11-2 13 CASSQDPDYGYTF
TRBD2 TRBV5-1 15 CASSSGTGPGETQYF
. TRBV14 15 CASSQLGFGTDTQYF
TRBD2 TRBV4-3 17 CASSQDGSSGTPNEQFF
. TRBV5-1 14 CASSFTPGDTEAFF
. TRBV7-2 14 CASSLGGLRDTQYF
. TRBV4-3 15 CASSQLGGGTDTQYF
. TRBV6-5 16 CATRRDGPSGANVLTF
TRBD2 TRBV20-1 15 CSAAQGLAGGGTQYF
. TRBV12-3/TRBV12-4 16 CASSSISGPSTDTQYF
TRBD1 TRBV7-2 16 CASSLHGQGRGNEQFF
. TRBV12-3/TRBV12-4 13 CASSFNMDQPQHF
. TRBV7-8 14 CASRQQTGPYEQYF
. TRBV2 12 CASAGANEKLFF
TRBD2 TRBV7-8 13 CASSPTSGGGQYF
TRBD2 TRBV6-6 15 CASSHSGGATNEQFF
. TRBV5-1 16 CASSVGQGRLVTEAFF
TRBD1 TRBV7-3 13 CASQGQANTEAFF
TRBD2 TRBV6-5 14 CASKWRGGPDTQYF
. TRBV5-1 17 CASSPIPQGEGTDTQYF
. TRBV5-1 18 CASSLVFVAPRNTGELFF